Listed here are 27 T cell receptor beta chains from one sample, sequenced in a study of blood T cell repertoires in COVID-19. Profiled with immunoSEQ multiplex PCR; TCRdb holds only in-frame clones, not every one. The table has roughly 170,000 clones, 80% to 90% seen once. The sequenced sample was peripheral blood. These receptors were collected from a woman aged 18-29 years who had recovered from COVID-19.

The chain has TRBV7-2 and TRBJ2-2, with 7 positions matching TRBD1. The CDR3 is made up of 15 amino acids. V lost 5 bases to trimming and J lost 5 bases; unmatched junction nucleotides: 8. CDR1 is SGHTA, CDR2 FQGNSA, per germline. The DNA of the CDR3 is TGTGCCAGCAGCGCTTGGGACAGCGCTACCGGGGAGCTGTTTTTT. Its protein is CASSAWDSATGELFF. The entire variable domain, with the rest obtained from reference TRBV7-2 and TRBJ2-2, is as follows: GAGVSQSPSNKVTEKGKDVELRCDPISGHTALYWYRQSLGQGLEFLIYFQGNSAPDKSGLPSDRFSAERTGGSVSTLTIQRTQQEDSAVYLCASSAWDSATGELFFGEGSRLTVL.

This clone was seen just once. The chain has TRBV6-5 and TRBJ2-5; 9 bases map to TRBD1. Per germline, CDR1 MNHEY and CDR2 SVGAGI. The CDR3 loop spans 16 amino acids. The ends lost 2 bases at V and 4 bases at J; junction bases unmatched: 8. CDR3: CASSYPPTGGTETQYF. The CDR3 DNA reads TGTGCCAGCAGTTACCCCCCGACAGGGGGGACAGAGACCCAGTACTTC.

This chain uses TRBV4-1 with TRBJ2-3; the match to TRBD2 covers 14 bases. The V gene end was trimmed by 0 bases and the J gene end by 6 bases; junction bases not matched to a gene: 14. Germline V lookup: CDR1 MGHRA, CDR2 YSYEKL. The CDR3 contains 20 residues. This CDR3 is CASSQEGGGGLAGGRDTQYF. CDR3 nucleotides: TGCGCCAGCAGCCAAGAAGGTGGAGGCGGACTAGCGGGGGGCAGGGATACGCAGTATTTT.

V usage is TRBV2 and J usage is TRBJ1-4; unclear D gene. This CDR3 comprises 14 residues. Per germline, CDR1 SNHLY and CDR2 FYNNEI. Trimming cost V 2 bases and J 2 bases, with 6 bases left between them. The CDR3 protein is CASSELVTNEKLFF. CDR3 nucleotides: TGTGCCAGCAGTGAACTAGTTACTAATGAAAAACTGTTTTTT.

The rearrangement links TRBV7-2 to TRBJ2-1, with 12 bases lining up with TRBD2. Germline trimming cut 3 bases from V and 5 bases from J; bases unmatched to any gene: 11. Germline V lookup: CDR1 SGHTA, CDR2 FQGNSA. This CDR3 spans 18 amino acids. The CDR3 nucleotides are TGTGCCAGCAGCTTTGGCCCCTTAACTAGCGGGGGGCACAATGAGCAGTTCTTC. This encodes CASSFGPLTSGGHNEQFF.

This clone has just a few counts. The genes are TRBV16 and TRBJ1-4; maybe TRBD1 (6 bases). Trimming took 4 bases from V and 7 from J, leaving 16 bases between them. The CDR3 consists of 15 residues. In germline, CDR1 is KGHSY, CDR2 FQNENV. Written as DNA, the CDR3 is TGTGCCAGCAGCCCGCATACAGGGTACGTTGAAAAACTGTTTTTT. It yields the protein CASSPHTGYVEKLFF. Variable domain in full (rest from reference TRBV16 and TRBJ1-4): GEEVAQTPKHLVRGEGQKAKLYCAPIKGHSYVFWYQQVLKNEFKFLISFQNENVFDETGMPKERFSAKCLPNSPCSLEIQATKLEDSAVYFCASSPHTGYVEKLFFGSGTQLSVL.

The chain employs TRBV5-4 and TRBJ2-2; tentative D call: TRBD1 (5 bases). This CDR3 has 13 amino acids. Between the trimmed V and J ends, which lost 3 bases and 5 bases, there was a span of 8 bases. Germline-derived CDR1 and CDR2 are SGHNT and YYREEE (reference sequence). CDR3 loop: CASSSQGTGELFF. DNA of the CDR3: TGTGCCAGCAGCTCTCAGGGTACCGGGGAGCTGTTTTTT.

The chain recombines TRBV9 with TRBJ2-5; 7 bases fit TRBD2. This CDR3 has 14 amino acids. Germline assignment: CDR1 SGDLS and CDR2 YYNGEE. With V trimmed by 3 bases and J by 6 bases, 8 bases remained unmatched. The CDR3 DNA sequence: TGTGCCAGCAGCGCAGGACTAGGCCCCCAGACCCAGTACTTC. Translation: CASSAGLGPQTQYF. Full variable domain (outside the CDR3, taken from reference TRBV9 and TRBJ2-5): DSGVTQTPKHLITATGQRVTLRCSPRSGDLSVYWYQQSLDQGLQFLIQYYNGEERAKGNILERFSAQQFPDLHSELNLSSLELGDSALYFCASSAGLGPQTQYFGPGTRLLVL.

CDR3 residues: CASSRGQINYGYTF. The CDR3 DNA follows: TGTGCCAGCAGCCGCGGACAGATAAACTATGGCTACACCTTC. The chain employs TRBV3-1 (or the pseudogene TRBV3-2) and TRBJ1-2; maybe TRBD1 (6 bases). Trimming removed 4 bases at V and 2 bases at J, with 11 bases between. Germline CDR1 is LGHDT and CDR2 is YNNKEL (reference sequence). The CDR3 sequence is 14 residues long.

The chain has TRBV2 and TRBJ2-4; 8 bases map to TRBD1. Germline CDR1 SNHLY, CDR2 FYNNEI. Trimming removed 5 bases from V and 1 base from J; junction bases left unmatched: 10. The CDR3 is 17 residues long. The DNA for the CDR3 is TGTGCCAGCAGTAGACGGACAGGGCTAACGGCCAAAAACATTCAGTACTTC. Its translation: CASSRRTGLTAKNIQYF.

The chain's CDR3 is CASSDGLAGANVLTF. For the CDR3, the DNA is TGTGCCAGCAGTGACGGCCTAGCTGGGGCCAACGTCCTGACTTTC. This sequence joins TRBV6-4 and TRBJ2-6; D call uncertain. V gave up 2 bases and J gave up 2 bases, with 7 bases separating them. This CDR3 has 15 residues. CDR1 is MRHNA, CDR2 SNTAGT, per germline.

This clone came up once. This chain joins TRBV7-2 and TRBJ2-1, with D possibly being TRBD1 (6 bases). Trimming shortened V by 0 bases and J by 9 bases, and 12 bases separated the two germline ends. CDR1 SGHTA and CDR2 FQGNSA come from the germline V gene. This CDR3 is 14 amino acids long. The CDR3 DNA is TGTGCCAGCAGCTTAGCTCCTCGAGGGGGTGAGCAGTTCTTC. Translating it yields CASSLAPRGGEQFF.

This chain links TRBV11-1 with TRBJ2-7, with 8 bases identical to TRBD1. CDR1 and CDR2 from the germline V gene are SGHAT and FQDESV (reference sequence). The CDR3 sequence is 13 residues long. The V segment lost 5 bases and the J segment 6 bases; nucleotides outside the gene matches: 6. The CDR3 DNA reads TGTGCCAGCAGCCACAGGGGGGTGGTCGAGCAGTACTTC. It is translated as CASSHRGVVEQYF.

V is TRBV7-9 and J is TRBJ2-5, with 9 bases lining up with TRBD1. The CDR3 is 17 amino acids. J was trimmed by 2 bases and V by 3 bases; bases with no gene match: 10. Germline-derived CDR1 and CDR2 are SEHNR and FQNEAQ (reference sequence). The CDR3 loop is CASSLGQGGPPQETQYF. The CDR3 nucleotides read TGTGCCAGCAGCTTGGGACAGGGAGGTCCCCCGCAAGAGACCCAGTACTTC.

CDR3 protein: CAGSWDRGFTGELFF. CDR3 bases: TGTGCCGGCTCCTGGGACAGGGGGTTCACCGGGGAGCTGTTTTTT. This chain links TRBV6-5 with TRBJ2-2; the match to TRBD1 covers 11 bases. Germline-derived CDR1 and CDR2 are MNHEY and SVGAGI. The CDR3 is 15 amino acids. V shed 11 bases and J 4 bases; nucleotides not matched to a gene: 9.

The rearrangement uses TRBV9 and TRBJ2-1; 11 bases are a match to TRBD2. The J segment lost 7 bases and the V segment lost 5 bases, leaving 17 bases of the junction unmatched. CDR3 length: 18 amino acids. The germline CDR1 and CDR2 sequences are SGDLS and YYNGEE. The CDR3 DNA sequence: TGTGCCAGCAGGGACCTAGCGGGGGGCTCGGAGGGCGGGAATGAGCAGTTCTTC. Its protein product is CASRDLAGGSEGGNEQFF.

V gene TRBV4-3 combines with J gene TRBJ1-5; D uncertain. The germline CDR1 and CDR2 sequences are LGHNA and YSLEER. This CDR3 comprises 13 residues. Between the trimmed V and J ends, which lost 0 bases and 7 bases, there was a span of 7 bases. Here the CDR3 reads CASSQEPGQPQHF. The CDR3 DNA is TGCGCCAGCAGCCAAGAACCAGGCCAGCCCCAGCATTTT.

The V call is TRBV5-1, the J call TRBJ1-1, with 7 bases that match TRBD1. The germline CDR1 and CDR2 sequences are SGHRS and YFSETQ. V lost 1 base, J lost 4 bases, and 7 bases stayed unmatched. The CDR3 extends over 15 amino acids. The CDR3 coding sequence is TGCGCCAGCAGCTTGTATCTAGGGGGCGTCACTGAAGCTTTCTTT. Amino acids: CASSLYLGGVTEAFF.

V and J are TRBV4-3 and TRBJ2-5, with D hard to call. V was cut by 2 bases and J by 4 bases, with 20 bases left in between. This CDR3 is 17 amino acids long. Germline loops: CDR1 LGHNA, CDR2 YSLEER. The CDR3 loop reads CASSQLPAPRHPETQYF. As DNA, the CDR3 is TGCGCCAGCAGCCAACTCCCTGCGCCGAGGCACCCAGAGACCCAGTACTTC.

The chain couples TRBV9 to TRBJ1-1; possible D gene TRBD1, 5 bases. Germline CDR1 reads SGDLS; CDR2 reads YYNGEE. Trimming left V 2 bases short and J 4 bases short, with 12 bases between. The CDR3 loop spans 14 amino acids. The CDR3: CASSVGVGGTEAFF. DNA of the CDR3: TGTGCCAGCAGCGTGGGGGTCGGGGGCACTGAAGCTTTCTTT.

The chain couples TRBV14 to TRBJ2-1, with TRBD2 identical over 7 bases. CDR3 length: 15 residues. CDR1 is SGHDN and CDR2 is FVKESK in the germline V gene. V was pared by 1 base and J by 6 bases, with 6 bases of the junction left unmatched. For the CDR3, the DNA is TGTGCCAGCAGCCAAGGTTCAGCGGGGAGCAATGAGCAGTTCTTC. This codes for CASSQGSAGSNEQFF.

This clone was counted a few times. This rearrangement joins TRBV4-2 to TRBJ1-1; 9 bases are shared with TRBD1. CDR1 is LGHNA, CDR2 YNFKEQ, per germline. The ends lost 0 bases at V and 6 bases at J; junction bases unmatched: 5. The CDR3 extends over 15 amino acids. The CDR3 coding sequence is TGTGCCAGCAGCCAAGACCTCGGACAGGGGTCTGAAGCTTTCTTT. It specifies CASSQDLGQGSEAFF.

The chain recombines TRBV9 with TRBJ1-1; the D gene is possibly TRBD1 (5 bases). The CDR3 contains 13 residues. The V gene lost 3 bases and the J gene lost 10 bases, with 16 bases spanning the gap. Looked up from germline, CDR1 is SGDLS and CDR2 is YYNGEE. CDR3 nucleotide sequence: TGTGCCAGCAGCGCCGGGGACTCGGGGGGAGCTTTCTTT. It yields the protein CASSAGDSGGAFF.

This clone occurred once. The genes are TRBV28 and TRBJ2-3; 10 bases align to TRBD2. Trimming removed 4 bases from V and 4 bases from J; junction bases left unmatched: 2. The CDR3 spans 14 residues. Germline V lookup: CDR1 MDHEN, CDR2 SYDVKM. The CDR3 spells CASSSSGGADTQYF. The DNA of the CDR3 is TGTGCCAGCAGTTCCAGCGGGGGGGCAGATACGCAGTATTTT. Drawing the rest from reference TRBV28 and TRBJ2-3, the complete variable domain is DVKVTQSSRYLVKRTGEKVFLECVQDMDHENMFWYRQDPGLGLRLIYFSYDVKMKEKGDIPEGYSVSREKKERFSLILESASTNQTSMYLCASSSSGGADTQYFGPGTRLTVL.

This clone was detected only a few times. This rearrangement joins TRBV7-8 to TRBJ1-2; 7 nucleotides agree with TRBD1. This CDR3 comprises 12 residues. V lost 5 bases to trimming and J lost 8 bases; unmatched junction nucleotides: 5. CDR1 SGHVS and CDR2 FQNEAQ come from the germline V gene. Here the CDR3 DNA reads TGTGCCAGCAGCCACACAGGGGACGGCTACACCTTC. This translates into CASSHTGDGYTF.

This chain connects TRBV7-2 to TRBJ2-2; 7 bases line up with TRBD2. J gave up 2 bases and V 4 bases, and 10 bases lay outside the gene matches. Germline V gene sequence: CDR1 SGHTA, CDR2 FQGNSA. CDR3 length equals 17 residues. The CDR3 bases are TGTGCCAGCAGCTATTTATCGACTAGCAGAAACACCGGGGAGCTGTTTTTT. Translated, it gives CASSYLSTSRNTGELFF. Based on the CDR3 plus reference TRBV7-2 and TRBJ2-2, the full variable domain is GAGVSQSPSNKVTEKGKDVELRCDPISGHTALYWYRQSLGQGLEFLIYFQGNSAPDKSGLPSDRFSAERTGGSVSTLTIQRTQQEDSAVYLCASSYLSTSRNTGELFFGEGSRLTVL.

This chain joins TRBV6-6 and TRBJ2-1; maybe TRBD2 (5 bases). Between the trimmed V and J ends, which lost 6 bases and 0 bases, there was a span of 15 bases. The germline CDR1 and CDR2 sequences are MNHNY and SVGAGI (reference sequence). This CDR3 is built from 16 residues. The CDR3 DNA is TGTGCCAGCAGCTTAGAGCGGACCTCCTCCTACAATGAGCAGTTCTTC. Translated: CASSLERTSSYNEQFF.